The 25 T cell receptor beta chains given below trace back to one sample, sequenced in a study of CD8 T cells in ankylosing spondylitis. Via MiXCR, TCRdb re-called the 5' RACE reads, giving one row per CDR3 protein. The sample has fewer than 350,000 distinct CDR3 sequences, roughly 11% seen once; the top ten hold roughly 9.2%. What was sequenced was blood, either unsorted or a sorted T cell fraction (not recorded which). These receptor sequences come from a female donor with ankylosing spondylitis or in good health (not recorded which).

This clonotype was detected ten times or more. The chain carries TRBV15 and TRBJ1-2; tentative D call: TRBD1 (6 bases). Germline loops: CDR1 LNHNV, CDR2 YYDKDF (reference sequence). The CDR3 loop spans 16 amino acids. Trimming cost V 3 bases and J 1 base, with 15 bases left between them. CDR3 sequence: CATSSYQGGGNYGYTF. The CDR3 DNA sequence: TGTGCCACCAGCAGCTACCAGGGAGGGGGTAACTATGGCTACACCTTC.

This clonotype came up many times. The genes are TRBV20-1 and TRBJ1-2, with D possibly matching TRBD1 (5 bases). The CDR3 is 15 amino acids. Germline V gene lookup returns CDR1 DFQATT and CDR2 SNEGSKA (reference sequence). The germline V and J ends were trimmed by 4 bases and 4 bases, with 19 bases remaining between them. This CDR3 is CSAKLGRVVPYGYTF. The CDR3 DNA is TGCAGTGCTAAACTGGGCAGGGTGGTTCCCTATGGCTACACCTTC.

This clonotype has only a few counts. The CDR3 region has the DNA TGTGCCAGCTATGACAGAGTCTCTGGAAACACCATATATTTT. It translates to CASYDRVSGNTIYF. The V and J genes are TRBV10-3 and TRBJ1-3; TRBD1 might be the D (5 bases). Per germline, CDR1 ENHRY and CDR2 SYGVKD. The germline V and J ends were trimmed by 10 bases and 0 bases, with 13 bases remaining between them. This CDR3 has 14 residues.

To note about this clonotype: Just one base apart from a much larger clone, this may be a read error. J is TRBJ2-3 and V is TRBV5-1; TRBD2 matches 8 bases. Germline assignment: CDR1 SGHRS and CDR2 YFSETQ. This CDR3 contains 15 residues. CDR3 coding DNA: TGCGCCAGCAGCTTGGGTTGGACTAGCACAGATAAGCAGTATTTT. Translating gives CASSLGWTSTDKQYF.

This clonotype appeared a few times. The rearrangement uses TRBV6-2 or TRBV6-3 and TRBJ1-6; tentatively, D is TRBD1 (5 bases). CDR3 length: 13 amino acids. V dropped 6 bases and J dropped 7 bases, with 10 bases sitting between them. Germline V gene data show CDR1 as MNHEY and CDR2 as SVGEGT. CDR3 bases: TGTGCCAGCAGGTCGACAGCCAATTCACCCCTCCACTTT. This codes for CASRSTANSPLHF.

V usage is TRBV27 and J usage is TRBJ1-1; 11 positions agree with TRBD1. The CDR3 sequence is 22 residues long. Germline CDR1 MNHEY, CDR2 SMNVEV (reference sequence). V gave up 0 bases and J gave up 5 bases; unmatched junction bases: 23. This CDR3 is CASSLSLQILGTGGYSVTEAFF. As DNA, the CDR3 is TGTGCCAGCAGTTTATCGCTCCAGATCTTGGGGACAGGGGGATATTCAGTGACTGAAGCTTTCTTT.

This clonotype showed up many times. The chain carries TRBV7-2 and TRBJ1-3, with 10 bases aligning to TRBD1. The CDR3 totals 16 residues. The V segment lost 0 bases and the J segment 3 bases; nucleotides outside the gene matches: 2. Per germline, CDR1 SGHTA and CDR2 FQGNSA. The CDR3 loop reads CASSLAGTGVGNTIYF. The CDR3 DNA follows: TGTGCCAGCAGCTTAGCAGGGACAGGGGTTGGAAACACCATATATTTT.

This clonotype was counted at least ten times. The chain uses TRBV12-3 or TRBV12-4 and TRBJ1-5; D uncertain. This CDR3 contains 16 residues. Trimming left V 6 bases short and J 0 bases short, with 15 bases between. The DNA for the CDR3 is TGTGCCAGCAGCCTTGAGCAGACCGATAGCAATCAGCCCCAGCATTTT. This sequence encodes CASSLEQTDSNQPQHF.

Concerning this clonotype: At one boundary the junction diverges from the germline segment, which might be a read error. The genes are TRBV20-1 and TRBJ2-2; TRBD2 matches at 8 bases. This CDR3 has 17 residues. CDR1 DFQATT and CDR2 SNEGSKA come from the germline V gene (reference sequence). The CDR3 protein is CCAVLLLAGLNTGELFF. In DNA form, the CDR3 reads TGCTGTGCTGTCCTCCTTCTAGCGGGTCTGAACACCGGGGAGCTGTTTTTT.

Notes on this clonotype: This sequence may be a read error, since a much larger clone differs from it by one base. The DNA for the CDR3 is TGTGCCAGCAGTTTACTAGGACAGGGGGCGCATGGCCACACCTTC. As protein: CASSLLGQGAHGHTF. The chain carries TRBV27 and TRBJ1-2; TRBD1 aligns across 11 bases. The CDR3 is 15 residues long. In germline, CDR1 is MNHEY, CDR2 SMNVEV (reference sequence).

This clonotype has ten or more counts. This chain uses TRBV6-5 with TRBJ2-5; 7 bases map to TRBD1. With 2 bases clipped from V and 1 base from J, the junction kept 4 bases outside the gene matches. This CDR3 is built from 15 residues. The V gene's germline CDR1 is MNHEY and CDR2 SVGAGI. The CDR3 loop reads CASSYAGTVQETQYF. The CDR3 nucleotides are TGTGCCAGCAGTTACGCCGGGACAGTCCAAGAGACCCAGTACTTC.

The DNA for the CDR3 is TGTGCCAGCTCACAAACCGCTAGGGCGAGCCAAGAGACCCAGTACTTC. Amino acid sequence: CASSQTARASQETQYF. V gene TRBV18 combines with J gene TRBJ2-5; D not resolved. Trimming cost V 4 bases and J 1 base, with 16 bases left between them. This CDR3 contains 16 residues. Germline V gives CDR1 KGHSH, CDR2 LQKENI.

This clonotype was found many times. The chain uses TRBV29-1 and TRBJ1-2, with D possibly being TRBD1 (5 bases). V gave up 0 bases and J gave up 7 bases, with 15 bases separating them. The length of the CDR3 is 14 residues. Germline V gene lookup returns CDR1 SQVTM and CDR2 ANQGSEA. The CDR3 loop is CSVEETGTMVGYTF. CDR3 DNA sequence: TGCAGCGTTGAAGAAACCGGGACGATGGTTGGCTACACCTTC.

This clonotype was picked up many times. CDR3 DNA: TGCGCCAGCAGCTTGGTTCTCACAGGGGAGAACACCGGGGAGCTGTTTTTT. Translation: CASSLVLTGENTGELFF. The V call is TRBV5-1, the J call TRBJ2-2, with TRBD1 identical over 7 bases. J was trimmed by 1 base and V by 0 bases; bases with no gene match: 6. In germline, CDR1 is SGHRS, CDR2 YFSETQ. The CDR3 is 17 amino acids.

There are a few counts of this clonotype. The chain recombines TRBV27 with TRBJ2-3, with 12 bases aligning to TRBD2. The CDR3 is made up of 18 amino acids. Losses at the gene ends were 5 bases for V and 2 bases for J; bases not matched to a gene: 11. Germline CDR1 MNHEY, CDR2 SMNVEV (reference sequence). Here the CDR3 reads CASSPARLAGVNTDTQYF. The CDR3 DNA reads TGTGCCAGCAGTCCCGCCCGACTAGCGGGGGTAAACACAGATACGCAGTATTTT.

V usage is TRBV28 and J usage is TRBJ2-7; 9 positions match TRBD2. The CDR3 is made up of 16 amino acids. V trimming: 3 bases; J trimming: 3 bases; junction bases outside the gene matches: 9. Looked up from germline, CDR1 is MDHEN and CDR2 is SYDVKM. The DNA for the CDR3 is TGTGCCAGCAGTTTTACACTAGCGGGCCTAAACTACGAGCAGTACTTC. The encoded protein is CASSFTLAGLNYEQYF.

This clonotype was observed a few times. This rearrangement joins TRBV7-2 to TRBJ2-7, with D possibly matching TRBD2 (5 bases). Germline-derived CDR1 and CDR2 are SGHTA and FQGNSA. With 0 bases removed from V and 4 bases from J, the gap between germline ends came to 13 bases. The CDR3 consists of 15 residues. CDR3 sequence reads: CASSLAGLGGYEQYF. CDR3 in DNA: TGTGCCAGCAGCTTAGCTGGTTTAGGCGGGTACGAGCAGTACTTC.

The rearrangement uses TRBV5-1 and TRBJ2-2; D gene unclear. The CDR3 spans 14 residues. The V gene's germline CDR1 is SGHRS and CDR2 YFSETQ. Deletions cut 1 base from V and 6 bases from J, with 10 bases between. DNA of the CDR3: TGCGCCAGCAGCTTGCCTCTAGACGCCGGGGAGCTGTTTTTT. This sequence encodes CASSLPLDAGELFF.

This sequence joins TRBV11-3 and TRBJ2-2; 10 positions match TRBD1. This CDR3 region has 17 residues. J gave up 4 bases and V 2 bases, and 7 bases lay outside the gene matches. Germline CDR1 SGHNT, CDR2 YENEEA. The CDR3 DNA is TGTGCCAGCAGCTTATCACCTTGGGACAGGGGCACCGGGGAGCTGTTTTTT. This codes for CASSLSPWDRGTGELFF.

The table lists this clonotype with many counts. The CDR3 region has the DNA TGCAGTGCTCCTAGCTCGACAGGGGGCTTTAGGGGGGTCATTCCCCGTTCTAATGGCTACACCTTC. The encoded protein is CSAPSSTGGFRGVIPRSNGYTF. The chain is built from TRBV20-1 and TRBJ1-2, with 10 bases that match TRBD1. Trimming at V came to 5 bases and at J to 6 bases, leaving 33 bases not matched to a gene. The CDR3 totals 22 residues. The germline V gene has CDR1 DFQATT and CDR2 SNEGSKA (reference sequence).

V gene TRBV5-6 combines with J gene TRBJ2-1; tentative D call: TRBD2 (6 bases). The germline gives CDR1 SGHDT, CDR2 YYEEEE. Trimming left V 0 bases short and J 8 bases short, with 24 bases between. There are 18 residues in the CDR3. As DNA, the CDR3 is TGTGCCAGCAGCTTGGTGGCTAGCGTAGCGGAACGTTTCGATGAGCAGTTCTTC. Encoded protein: CASSLVASVAERFDEQFF.

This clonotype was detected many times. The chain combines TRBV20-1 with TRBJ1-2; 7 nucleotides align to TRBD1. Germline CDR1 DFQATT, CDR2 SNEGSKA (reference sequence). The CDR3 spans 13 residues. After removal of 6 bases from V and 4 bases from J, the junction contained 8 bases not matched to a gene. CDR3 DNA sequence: TGCAGTGCCACCCCCGGGACAGTCTATGGCTACACCTTC. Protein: CSATPGTVYGYTF.

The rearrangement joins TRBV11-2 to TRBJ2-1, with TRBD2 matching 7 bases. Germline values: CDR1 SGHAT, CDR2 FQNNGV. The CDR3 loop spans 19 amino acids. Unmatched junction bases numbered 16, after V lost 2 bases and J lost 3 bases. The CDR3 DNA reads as TGTGCCAGCAGCTTACTCCCCGGGCGGGGGACTACTCACTACAATGAGCAGTTCTTC. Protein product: CASSLLPGRGTTHYNEQFF.

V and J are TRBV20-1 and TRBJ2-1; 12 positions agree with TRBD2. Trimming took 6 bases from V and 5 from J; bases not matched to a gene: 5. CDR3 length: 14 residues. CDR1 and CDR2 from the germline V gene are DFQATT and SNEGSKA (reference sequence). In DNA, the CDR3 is TGCAGTGCAGGTCGACTAGCGGGAGACAATGAGCAGTTCTTC. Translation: CSAGRLAGDNEQFF.

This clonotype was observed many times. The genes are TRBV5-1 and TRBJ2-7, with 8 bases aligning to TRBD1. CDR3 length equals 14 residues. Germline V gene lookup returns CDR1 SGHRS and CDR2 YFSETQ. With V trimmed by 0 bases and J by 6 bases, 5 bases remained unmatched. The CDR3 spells CASSLVTGESEQYF. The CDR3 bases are TGCGCCAGCAGCTTGGTGACAGGGGAATCCGAGCAGTACTTC.